The 26 T cell receptor beta chains given below trace back to one sample, sequenced in a study of blood T cell repertoires in COVID-19 (dated by TCRdb to 2019 to 2021). Library generation was performed with the immunoSEQ multiplex PCR assay. TCRdb took over this immuneACCESS table, retaining in-frame rearrangements with V and J assigned. Such tables are incomplete; in checked studies, under half of the missing clones stem from an unresolved V gene, and the remainder is unexplained. This sample has 15,000 to 20,000 clones in its table, and 90% to 95% of those were observed once. Of the sample, about 4.5% is held by the ten largest clones. Sequenced sample: peripheral blood. These receptors came from a man in his 60s with active COVID-19.

This chain links TRBV11-3 with TRBJ1-6; D possibly corresponds to TRBD1 (5 bases). Trimming left V 5 bases short and J 6 bases short, with 8 bases between. The CDR3 has 13 residues. Germline CDR1 SGHNT, CDR2 YENEEA. The CDR3 DNA reads as TGTGCCAGCAGCGACGGGGGTAATTCACCCCTCCACTTT. Amino acids: CASSDGGNSPLHF. The complete variable domain, with remaining parts taken from reference TRBV11-3 and TRBJ1-6, reads EAGVVQSPRYKIIEKKQPVAFWCNPISGHNTLYWYLQNLGQGPELLIRYENEEAVDDSQLPKDRFSAERLKGVDSTLKIQPAELGDSAVYLCASSDGGNSPLHFGNGTRLTVT.

The chain joins TRBV19 to TRBJ2-3; TRBD2 agrees at 9 bases. Germline V lookup: CDR1 LNHDA, CDR2 SQIVND (reference sequence). This CDR3 is 16 amino acids long. J was trimmed by 6 bases and V by 7 bases; bases with no gene match: 14. The CDR3 region is CASTITAAGGRDTQYF. CDR3 DNA: TGTGCCAGTACCATTACTGCAGCGGGGGGCCGGGATACGCAGTATTTT.

This sequence joins TRBV15 and TRBJ1-4; D possibly corresponds to TRBD1 (5 bases). The germline gives CDR1 LNHNV, CDR2 YYDKDF (reference sequence). There are 16 residues in the CDR3. With 0 bases removed from V and 3 bases from J, the gap between germline ends came to 11 bases. The CDR3 DNA reads as TGTGCCACCAGCAGAGATCTGGGGCCTCCTAATGAAAAACTGTTTTTT. It translates to CATSRDLGPPNEKLFF.

J is TRBJ1-1 and V is TRBV5-6; TRBD1 is a possible D gene (6 bases). V lost 4 bases and J lost 4, with 20 bases in between. Per the germline V gene, CDR1 is SGHDT and CDR2 is YYEEEE. This CDR3 has 16 amino acids. The CDR3 nucleotides read TGTGCCAGCAGCGCGGTAGTGAAACAGGGCAGCACTGAAGCTTTCTTT. Translation: CASSAVVKQGSTEAFF.

The chain joins TRBV9 to TRBJ2-7; 7 bases map to TRBD1. The germline V gene encodes CDR1 SGDLS and CDR2 YYNGEE. CDR3 length: 14 amino acids. The ends lost 3 bases at V and 5 bases at J; junction bases unmatched: 8. CDR3 sequence: CASSGRDSLNEQYF. In nucleotides, the CDR3 is TGTGCCAGCAGCGGCCGGGACAGCCTCAACGAGCAGTACTTC.

V and J are TRBV5-6 and TRBJ2-5, with a possible D match to TRBD2 (6 bases). The CDR3 extends over 14 amino acids. The V gene's germline CDR1 is SGHDT and CDR2 YYEEEE. The germline V and J ends were trimmed by 4 bases and 4 bases, with 14 bases remaining between them. The CDR3 loop is CASSPMGGSETQYF. DNA of the CDR3: TGTGCCAGCAGCCCCATGGGGGGATCAGAGACCCAGTACTTC.

This chain connects TRBV27 to TRBJ2-7; D is unresolved. The CDR3 extends over 16 amino acids. Germline V CDR1 and CDR2: MNHEY, SMNVEV (reference sequence). The V end lost 3 bases, the J end lost 2 bases, and 17 bases lay between the germline ends. The CDR3 is CASSFSIGILPYEQYV. The CDR3 bases are TGTGCCAGCAGTTTTAGCATCGGAATCCTCCCCTACGAGCAGTACGTC.

The CDR3 bases are TGTGCCATCAGTGGGGGACAGGTTTCGTCGCAGGCTTTCTTT. Translating it yields CAISGGQVSSQAFF. The chain has TRBV10-3 and TRBJ1-1, with TRBD1 matching over 8 bases. The germline V gene has CDR1 ENHRY and CDR2 SYGVKD. The V and J ends lost 4 bases and 11 bases, in that order; junction bases with no gene match: 12. The CDR3 sequence is 14 residues long.

The chain combines TRBV28 with TRBJ2-1; D possibly corresponds to TRBD2 (7 bases). The V end lost 8 bases, the J end lost 4 bases, and 15 bases lay between the germline ends. This CDR3 spans 14 amino acids. Germline V gene data show CDR1 as MDHEN and CDR2 as SYDVKM. The CDR3 sequence: CASSGGGVYNEQFF. CDR3 DNA: TGTGCCAGCTCTGGAGGGGGGGTGTACAATGAGCAGTTCTTC. Drawing the rest from reference TRBV28 and TRBJ2-1, the complete variable domain is DVKVTQSSRYLVKRTGEKVFLECVQDMDHENMFWYRQDPGLGLRLIYFSYDVKMKEKGDIPEGYSVSREKKERFSLILESASTNQTSMYLCASSGGGVYNEQFFGPGTRLTVL.

This clone was recorded only once. The V and J genes are TRBV5-1 and TRBJ1-4; 7 positions match TRBD1. Trimming cost V 1 base and J 4 bases; bases outside gene matches: 1. Germline V lookup: CDR1 SGHRS, CDR2 YFSETQ. The CDR3 covers 14 residues. The CDR3 region is CASSLSGGNEKLFF. CDR3 nucleotide sequence: TGCGCCAGCAGCTTGTCAGGGGGTAATGAAAAACTGTTTTTT. The variable domain in full, with the rest retrieved from reference TRBV5-1 and TRBJ1-4, is KAGVTQTPRYLIKTRGQQVTLSCSPISGHRSVSWYQQTPGQGLQFLFEYFSETQRNKGNFPGRFSGRQFSNSRSEMNVSTLELGDSALYLCASSLSGGNEKLFFGSGTQLSVL.

This clone occurred a few times. J is TRBJ2-3 and V is TRBV15, with TRBD2 matching 10 bases. With 8 bases clipped from V and 3 bases from J, the junction kept 11 bases outside the gene matches. This CDR3 region has 16 residues. Germline CDR1 is LNHNV and CDR2 is YYDKDF (reference sequence). CDR3 nucleotide sequence: TGTGCCACCCAAAGGAGCGGGGGGGCCGGTACAGATACGCAGTATTTT. It specifies CATQRSGGAGTDTQYF. The full variable domain, with the rest looked up from reference TRBV15 and TRBJ2-3, is DAMVIQNPRYQVTQFGKPVTLSCSQTLNHNVMYWYQQKSSQAPKLLFHYYDKDFNNEADTPDNFQSRRPNTSFCFLDIRSPGLGDTAMYLCATQRSGGAGTDTQYFGPGTRLTVL.

The chain links TRBV19 to TRBJ2-7; perhaps TRBD1 as D (5 bases). The V end was cut by 3 bases, the J end by 4 bases, with 16 bases between. The CDR3 has 15 residues. Germline V CDR1 and CDR2: LNHDA, SQIVND (reference sequence). The CDR3 nucleotides read TGTGCCAGTAGTATTGGACCAGGGCGGTTGTACGAGCAGTACTTC. Translating gives CASSIGPGRLYEQYF.

The chain couples TRBV6-4 to TRBJ2-5; possibly TRBD2 for D (5 bases). Germline CDR1 and CDR2: MRHNA and SNTAGT. This CDR3 comprises 12 residues. V lost 7 bases to trimming and J lost 4 bases, with 10 bases between them. DNA of the CDR3: TGTGCCAGCATCCGACGGGGAGAGACCCAGTACTTC. This codes for CASIRRGETQYF.

This rearrangement joins TRBV7-9 to TRBJ1-1; no reliable D call. The length of the CDR3 is 14 residues. Trimming took off 4 bases at V and 5 bases at J, with 14 bases between the two ends. In germline, CDR1 is SEHNR, CDR2 FQNEAQ (reference sequence). CDR3 DNA sequence: TGTGCCAGCAGCTCCCAGGTGGTTTCGACTGAAGCTTTCTTT. It specifies CASSSQVVSTEAFF.

DNA for the CDR3: TGTGCCAGCCTCCGACCCGGGACAGGGAACACTGAAGCTTTCTTT. Amino acid sequence: CASLRPGTGNTEAFF. The chain has TRBV6-5 and TRBJ1-1; 8 bases match TRBD1. The CDR3 contains 15 residues. Looked up from germline, CDR1 is MNHEY and CDR2 is SVGAGI. V was pared by 8 bases and J by 1 base, with 9 bases of the junction left unmatched.

The chain uses TRBV19 and TRBJ2-1, with 9 bases identical to TRBD1. The CDR3 runs 16 residues. CDR1 is LNHDA, CDR2 SQIVND, per germline (reference sequence). The J segment lost 0 bases and the V segment lost 4 bases, leaving 4 bases of the junction unmatched. Here the CDR3 reads CASSTRDRDSYNEQFF. The DNA of the CDR3 is TGTGCCAGTAGTACCAGGGACAGGGACTCCTACAATGAGCAGTTCTTC.

This clone was observed a single time. This rearrangement joins TRBV9 to TRBJ1-1, with TRBD1 matching over 7 bases. Germline values: CDR1 SGDLS, CDR2 YYNGEE. The CDR3 spans 15 residues. The J segment lost 8 bases and the V segment lost 3 bases, leaving 13 bases of the junction unmatched. CDR3 sequence (DNA): TGTGCCAGCAGCGGGCGGGACAGCCTTGTCCAGGAAGCTTTCTTT. Protein product: CASSGRDSLVQEAFF.

The DNA of the CDR3 is TGTGCCAGCAGCGGCGGGCCGGCAGGGGGGAGGACTAATGAAAAACTGTTTTTT. Its translation is CASSGGPAGGRTNEKLFF. The chain couples TRBV9 to TRBJ1-4, with 7 bases matching TRBD1. The CDR3 sequence is 18 residues long. Germline V gives CDR1 SGDLS, CDR2 YYNGEE. With V trimmed by 3 bases and J by 2 bases, 13 bases remained unmatched.

Written as DNA, the CDR3 is TGTGCCAGCTCACCACCGGTAGCAGATACGCAGTATTTT. It specifies CASSPPVADTQYF. The rearrangement joins TRBV18 to TRBJ2-3; the D is unclear. Germline CDR1 is KGHSH and CDR2 is LQKENI. V dropped 0 bases and J dropped 4 bases, with 5 bases sitting between them. The CDR3 consists of 13 residues. Complete variable domain (other parts from reference TRBV18 and TRBJ2-3): NAGVMQNPRHLVRRRGQEARLRCSPMKGHSHVYWYRQLPEEGLKFMVYLQKENIIDESGMPKERFSAEFPKEGPSILRIQQVVRGDSAAYFCASSPPVADTQYFGPGTRLTVL.

The chain uses TRBV6-5 and TRBJ2-7, with D possibly being TRBD1 (6 bases). Germline CDR1 reads MNHEY; CDR2 reads SVGAGI. This CDR3 has 15 amino acids. V lost 7 bases to trimming and J lost 1 base, with 17 bases between them. This CDR3 reads CASTLQGTTSYEQYF. The CDR3 DNA reads as TGTGCCAGCACCCTACAGGGTACGACGTCCTACGAGCAGTACTTC.

The chain recombines TRBV5-1 with TRBJ2-1; 7 positions agree with TRBD2. The CDR3 consists of 13 residues. The V gene's germline CDR1 is SGHRS and CDR2 YFSETQ. After removal of 7 bases from V and 7 bases from J, the junction contained 8 bases not matched to a gene. In nucleotides, the CDR3 is TGCGCCAGCGTCTCGGGGGGAGGGAATGAGCAGTTCTTC. Its protein is CASVSGGGNEQFF.

The chain is built from TRBV14 and TRBJ1-6; D is uncertain. The ends were cut back, 0 bases at V and 6 bases at J, with 6 bases in the middle. Germline V gene data show CDR1 as SGHDN and CDR2 as FVKESK. This CDR3 region has 14 residues. The CDR3 loop is CASSQDRGNSPLHF. DNA for the CDR3: TGTGCCAGCAGCCAAGATCGGGGTAATTCACCCCTCCACTTT.

The CDR3 nucleotides read TGCGCCAGCAGCTTGGTAGACAGGATAGCGACTGAAGCTTTCTTT. Its translation: CASSLVDRIATEAFF. V gene TRBV5-1 combines with J gene TRBJ1-1; D is perhaps TRBD1 (6 bases). CDR3 size: 15 residues. Germline assignment: CDR1 SGHRS and CDR2 YFSETQ. V gave up 0 bases and J gave up 5 bases, with 14 bases separating them.

The chain uses TRBV6-5 and TRBJ2-1, with unresolved D. Germline V gene sequence: CDR1 MNHEY, CDR2 SVGAGI. V lost 7 bases to trimming and J lost 3 bases, with 13 bases between them. The CDR3 is 14 amino acids. In DNA form, the CDR3 reads TGTGCCAGCAAGGAAGACACCGACTACAATGAGCAGTTCTTC. Protein: CASKEDTDYNEQFF.

This clone was seen a single time. CDR3: CASSLNGGAYGELFF. Written as DNA, the CDR3 is TGTGCCAGCAGCTTAAACGGGGGGGCATACGGGGAGCTGTTTTTT. This chain links TRBV11-2 with TRBJ2-2; TRBD2 agrees at 8 bases. Trimming at V came to 2 bases and at J to 7 bases, leaving 6 bases not matched to a gene. Looked up from germline, CDR1 is SGHAT and CDR2 is FQNNGV. CDR3 size: 15 residues.

The chain employs TRBV7-2 and TRBJ2-3; D unresolved. The CDR3 totals 13 residues. The V end lost 5 bases, the J end lost 10 bases, and 16 bases lay between the germline ends. Per germline, CDR1 SGHTA and CDR2 FQGNSA. The CDR3 protein is CASSPIVQVSQYF. The CDR3 region has the DNA TGTGCCAGCAGCCCGATAGTCCAAGTATCGCAGTATTTT.